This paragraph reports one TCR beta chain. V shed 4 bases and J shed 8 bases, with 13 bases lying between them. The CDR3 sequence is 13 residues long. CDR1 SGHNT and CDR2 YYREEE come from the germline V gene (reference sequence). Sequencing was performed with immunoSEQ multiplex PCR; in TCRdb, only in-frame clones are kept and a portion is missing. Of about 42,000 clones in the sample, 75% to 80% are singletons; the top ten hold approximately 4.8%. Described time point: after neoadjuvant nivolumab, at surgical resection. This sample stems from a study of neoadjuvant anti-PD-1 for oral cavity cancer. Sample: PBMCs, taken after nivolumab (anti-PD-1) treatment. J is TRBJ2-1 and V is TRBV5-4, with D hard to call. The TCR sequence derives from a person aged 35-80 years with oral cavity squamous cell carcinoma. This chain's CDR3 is CASSPPESDEQFF. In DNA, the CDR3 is TGTGCCAGCAGCCCTCCTGAGTCTGATGAGCAGTTCTTC.